This is a list of T cell receptor beta chains from one sample in a study of molecular identifiers for immune sequencing clone quantification. MiXCR was run by TCRdb on the PCR reads, yielding one entry per CDR3 protein. The sample has about 640,000 distinct CDR3 sequences; less than 20% are singletons. The sequenced sample consisted of naive CD8+ T cells from blood, with Jurkat cell RNA spiked in. The receptors shown here come from a human donor in good health. Some libraries in this study had Jurkat cell RNA spiked in. Each CDR3 is given with its conserved first and last residue. Fields, in order: CDR3 length, V gene, clone size, J gene, D gene, CDR3 DNA, CDR3 protein. A D gene is named only where the DNA matches it firmly. Rows may omit the clone size; those that give it use once, few, many or a size class.

16	TRBV6-5	-	TRBJ2-7	-	TGTGCCAGCAGTAACACCTTTGCCGGGAGCACCTACGAGCAGTACTTC	CASSNTFAGSTYEQYF
12	TRBV30	-	TRBJ2-3	TRBD2	TGTGCCCGGGGGGATGCTACAGATATGCAGTATTTT	CARGDATDMQYF
16	TRBV4-2	-	TRBJ2-1	TRBD2	TGTGCCAGCAGCCAAGATGGCGGGAGTAGAATCGATGAGCAGTTCTTC	CASSQDGGSRIDEQFF
16	TRBV6-2/TRBV6-3	many	TRBJ2-3	-	TGTGCCAGCAGAATCTCCCGGGACGGTATGGCAGATACGCAGTATTTT	CASRISRDGMADTQYF
12	TRBV19	many	TRBJ1-5	-	TGTGCCAGTAGTATAGGGATTCAGCCCCAGCATTTT	CASSIGIQPQHF
18	TRBV20-1	many	TRBJ1-2	TRBD1	TGCAGTGCTGAAGGGACAGGGGAGGATATTGAGCAGGGAAATGGCTACACCTTC	CSAEGTGEDIEQGNGYTF
15	TRBV5-1	many	TRBJ1-4	TRBD1	TGCGCCAGCAGCTCGGGGACAGGTTTATTTGAAAAACTGTTTTTT	CASSSGTGLFEKLFF
15	TRBV9	many	TRBJ1-3	-	TGTGCCAGCAGCGCAGACGGCAACTCTGGAAACACCATATATTTT	CASSADGNSGNTIYF
17	TRBV27	-	TRBJ2-1	TRBD2	TGTGCCAGCAGTTCTCGTGCAGGACTAGCGGGCTACAATGAGCAGTTCTTC	CASSSRAGLAGYNEQFF
13	TRBV20-1	many	TRBJ2-7	TRBD1	TGCAGTGCGGACAGGCCAACCTCCTACGAGCAGTACTTC	CSADRPTSYEQYF
14	TRBV27	-	TRBJ2-2	-	TGTGCCAGCAGTTGGCGGCCGAACACCGGGGAGCTGTTTTTT	CASSWRPNTGELFF
12	TRBV19	many	TRBJ1-1	-	TGTGCCAGTAGTCGAGGGGAATTTGAAGCTTTCTTT	CASSRGEFEAFF
16	TRBV5-1	many	TRBJ2-5	TRBD2	TGCGCCAGCAGCTTGGTGTCGCGGGAGGGCCCCGAGACCCAGTACTTC	CASSLVSREGPETQYF
15	TRBV29-1	many	TRBJ2-3	-	TGCAGCGTTGAAGGGGACGCACTGAGTCCAGATACGCAGTATTTT	CSVEGDALSPDTQYF
12	TRBV9	many	TRBJ2-3	-	TGTGCCAGCAGCGAGGAGGAAGATACGCAGTATTTT	CASSEEEDTQYF
14	TRBV7-9	few	TRBJ2-1	-	TGTGCCAGCATTGGGGGCGCCGGGCCCCATGAGCAGTTCTTC	CASIGGAGPHEQFF
15	TRBV11-2	few	TRBJ2-7	-	TGTGCCAGCAGGGCAGGGTTACGAGGAACCTACGAGCAGTACTTC	CASRAGLRGTYEQYF
15	TRBV12-3/TRBV12-4	many	TRBJ2-1	TRBD1	TGTGCCAGCAGTTCCACAGGGGGCTTCTACAATGAGCAGTTCTTC	CASSSTGGFYNEQFF
15	TRBV5-8	-	TRBJ1-5	-	TGTGCCAGCAGTTCCGGGACACATAGCAATCAGCCCCAGCATTTT	CASSSGTHSNQPQHF
13	TRBV19	few	TRBJ2-3	TRBD1	TGTGCCAGTAGTAAAACAGGGGCTCATACGCAGTATTTT	CASSKTGAHTQYF
12	TRBV27	many	TRBJ1-6	-	TGTGCCAGCAGTTTAAACGATTCACCCCTCCACTTT	CASSLNDSPLHF
16	TRBV14	-	TRBJ1-2	TRBD1	TGTGCCAGCAGCCAAGGACAGGGGGCTCTGCGCTATGGCTACACCTTC	CASSQGQGALRYGYTF
13	TRBV7-6	many	TRBJ1-1	TRBD1	TGTGCCAGCGGCCTACAGGGGGCGGCTGAAGCTTTCTTT	CASGLQGAAEAFF
14	TRBV10-1	-	TRBJ2-6	-	TGCGCCAGCAGTGACCCACTCAAGGCCAACGTCCTGACTTTC	CASSDPLKANVLTF
14	TRBV4-1	-	TRBJ1-1	-	TGCGCCAGCAGCCACCGACAGGATGGCACTGAAGCTTTCTTT	CASSHRQDGTEAFF
18	TRBV28	many	TRBJ2-6	TRBD2	TGTGCCAGCAGTTTATTCTCTAGCGGGGCCTCTGGGGCCAACGTCCTGACTTTC	CASSLFSSGASGANVLTF
14	TRBV29-1	many	TRBJ1-2	-	TGCAGCGTCCTCTACTGGACAGCTAACTATGGCTACACCTTC	CSVLYWTANYGYTF
14	TRBV6-2/TRBV6-3	-	TRBJ1-4	TRBD1	TGTGCCAGCAGTCTGGGCAGGGGGAGCGAAAAACTGTTTTTT	CASSLGRGSEKLFF
12	TRBV7-9	many	TRBJ2-7	-	TGTGCCAGCAGCACAGTCGGGTTAGAGCAGTACTTC	CASSTVGLEQYF
16	TRBV4-1	few	TRBJ2-3	TRBD2	TGCGCCAGCAGCCAAGTAGCGGGAGGAGGAGTAGATACGCAGTATTTT	CASSQVAGGGVDTQYF
15	TRBV29-1	many	TRBJ2-1	TRBD1	TGCAGCGTTGACCAACCGGGACAGGGGACGGCCACTCAGTTCTTC	CSVDQPGQGTATQFF
11	TRBV27	many	TRBJ2-7	-	TGTGCCAGCAAACGGGGATACGAGCAGTACTTC	CASKRGYEQYF
14	TRBV10-3	many	TRBJ2-3	-	TGTGCCATCAGTGCTTCAGACCCTGGAGATACGCAGTATTTT	CAISASDPGDTQYF
15	TRBV6-2/TRBV6-3	-	TRBJ2-7	-	TGTGCCGGCAGTTACTCGCGTGGGGGGACCTACGAGCAGTACTTC	CAGSYSRGGTYEQYF
20	TRBV21-1	few	TRBJ2-3	-	TGTGCCAGCAGCGCCCAAGTCCCCCAAGGAGAGGGAGCCAGCACAGATACGCAGTATTTT	CASSAQVPQGEGASTDTQYF
16	TRBV7-2	many	TRBJ2-3	-	TGTGCCAGCAGCTTAGTTGTGGGCGCTAGCACAGATACGCAGTATTTT	CASSLVVGASTDTQYF
14	TRBV24-1	few	TRBJ1-1	TRBD1	TGTGCCACCAGGGATACAGGGGGGGGGACTGAAGCTTTCTTT	CATRDTGGGTEAFF
16	TRBV7-6	many	TRBJ2-3	TRBD2	TGTGCCAGCAGCTTAGGGGCTAGCGGAACCACAGATACGCAGTATTTT	CASSLGASGTTDTQYF
15	TRBV24-1	many	TRBJ2-1	-	TGTGCCACCAGTGATTTGCCCTCGATGGTGGATGAGCAGTTCTTC	CATSDLPSMVDEQFF
16	TRBV7-6	many	TRBJ1-1	-	TGTGCCAGCAGCTTGTCTAGCTGGGGCAGTGCGGTAGAAGCTTTCTTT	CASSLSSWGSAVEAFF